Below, 30 T cell receptor beta chains from the same sample are listed, as sequenced in a study of T-cell memory formation after mild COVID-19. From the 5' RACE reads, TCRdb called clonotypes with MiXCR, one entry per CDR3 protein. The data show 250,000 to 350,000 distinct CDR3 sequences, about 15% seen once. The sample taken for sequencing was PBMCs or a T cell subset sorted from them (not recorded which). The receptor set was obtained from a man between 18 and 29 years old who had mild COVID-19 (a few samples of this study predate the infection). Cell type and time point are not known.

This clonotype was detected many times. The chain is built from TRBV10-3 and TRBJ1-1, with D possibly matching TRBD1 (6 bases). Trimming took 9 bases from V and 1 from J, leaving 12 bases between them. This CDR3 is built from 13 residues. In germline, CDR1 is ENHRY, CDR2 SYGVKD. This CDR3 reads CAIRGTPNTEAFF. The CDR3 nucleotides read TGTGCCATTCGCGGGACACCGAACACTGAAGCTTTCTTT.

This clonotype was detected a few times. The rearrangement links TRBV9 to TRBJ2-6; D is uncertain. V dropped 4 bases and J dropped 0 bases, with 8 bases sitting between them. Germline CDR1 reads SGDLS; CDR2 reads YYNGEE. The CDR3 sequence is 15 residues long. CDR3 region: CASSPWGSGANVLTF. In DNA form, the CDR3 reads TGTGCCAGCAGCCCCTGGGGCTCTGGGGCCAACGTCCTGACTTTC.

V usage is TRBV4-2 and J usage is TRBJ1-2; D remains unclear. The CDR3 is made up of 15 amino acids. From germline, CDR1 is LGHNA and CDR2 YNFKEQ. Trimming stripped 2 bases from V and 2 bases from J, with 12 bases between. The CDR3 protein is CASSQPIGSNYGYTF. CDR3 DNA: TGTGCCAGCAGCCAACCTATAGGGTCCAACTATGGCTACACCTTC.

This clonotype has just a few counts. This sequence joins TRBV5-4 and TRBJ2-5, with D perhaps TRBD1 or TRBD2 (5 bases each). Deletions cut 3 bases from V and 5 bases from J, with 17 bases between. The CDR3 loop spans 15 amino acids. CDR1 is SGHNT, CDR2 YYREEE, per germline (reference sequence). Here the CDR3 reads CASSSRRGAGETQYF. The CDR3 coding sequence is TGTGCCAGCAGCTCGCGGCGAGGGGCCGGGGAGACCCAGTACTTC.

This clonotype was seen only a few times. The rearrangement uses TRBV4-1 and TRBJ2-3, with 10 bases matching TRBD2. CDR1 is MGHRA and CDR2 is YSYEKL in the germline V gene. The CDR3 has 16 residues. V gave up 4 bases and J gave up 2 bases; unmatched junction bases: 6. CDR3 in DNA: TGCGCCAGCAGCCGGGCTAGCGGGGGATTCACAGATACGCAGTATTTT. This gives the protein CASSRASGGFTDTQYF.

This clonotype was observed a few times. This chain uses TRBV18 with TRBJ2-1; D may be TRBD1 or TRBD2 (6 bases each). Per germline, CDR1 KGHSH and CDR2 LQKENI. The CDR3 totals 16 residues. Trimming stripped 0 bases from V and 9 bases from J, with 18 bases between. The CDR3 DNA reads TGTGCCAGCTCACCACCGGCTCCAGGGGAGGTTGGTGAGCAGTTCTTC. This sequence encodes CASSPPAPGEVGEQFF.

This clonotype was detected a few times. V gene TRBV3-1 combines with J gene TRBJ2-1, with D unclear. The V end was cut by 9 bases, the J end by 1 base, with 10 bases between. CDR3 length equals 13 residues. Per germline, CDR1 LGHDT and CDR2 YNNKEL (reference sequence). The CDR3 region has the DNA TGTGCCAGTCGTATCGGGTCCTACAATGAGCAGTTCTTC. As protein: CASRIGSYNEQFF.

The gene calls are TRBV4-3 and TRBJ2-7, with no clear D. Trimming took off 0 bases at V and 0 bases at J, with 9 bases between the two ends. The CDR3 covers 15 residues. Germline-derived CDR1 and CDR2 are LGHNA and YSLEER. Here the CDR3 reads CASSQEYLSSYEQYF. As DNA, the CDR3 is TGCGCCAGCAGCCAAGAATACCTCAGCTCCTACGAGCAGTACTTC.

This clonotype was found a few times. V is TRBV7-9 and J is TRBJ2-2; 11 bases are shared with TRBD2. J was trimmed by 4 bases and V by 7 bases; bases with no gene match: 5. This CDR3 has 15 residues. Per the germline V gene, CDR1 is SEHNR and CDR2 is FQNEAQ (reference sequence). The CDR3 coding sequence is TGTGCCAGCACCCCTAGCGGGGGGTTCACCGGGGAGCTGTTTTTT. Protein sequence: CASTPSGGFTGELFF.

There are many counts of this clonotype. The rearrangement uses TRBV7-2 and TRBJ2-3; the D is unclear. This CDR3 region has 14 residues. Germline CDR1 SGHTA, CDR2 FQGNSA. Trimming removed 5 bases at V and 3 bases at J, with 12 bases between. CDR3 nucleotide sequence: TGTGCCAGCAGCCCCCGTATGACAACAGATACGCAGTATTTT. This sequence encodes CASSPRMTTDTQYF.

This chain links TRBV5-1 with TRBJ2-7, with 8 bases fitting TRBD1. The CDR3 consists of 14 residues. The V and J ends lost 0 bases and 5 bases, in that order; junction bases with no gene match: 4. Germline V CDR1 and CDR2: SGHRS, YFSETQ. The CDR3 nucleotides read TGCGCCAGCAGCTTGGGACAGGGGAAGGACGAGCAGTACTTC. This codes for CASSLGQGKDEQYF.

V usage is TRBV12-3 or TRBV12-4 and J usage is TRBJ1-5; maybe TRBD1 (6 bases). V shed 6 bases and J shed 0 bases, with 18 bases lying between them. The CDR3 extends over 17 amino acids. The CDR3 DNA follows: TGTGCCAGCAGCCTCAATCTGGGGGCAGATAGCAATCAGCCCCAGCATTTT. Encoded protein: CASSLNLGADSNQPQHF.

Concerning this clonotype: The junction shows a germline mismatch at one end, possibly a read error. The chain couples TRBV6-1 to TRBJ1-1, with a possible D match to TRBD1 (6 bases). Per germline, CDR1 MNHNS and CDR2 SASEGT. The CDR3 totals 14 residues. CDR3 region: CASSERGAVTAAFF. The CDR3 nucleotides are TGTGCCAGCAGTGAGAGGGGGGCGGTCACTGCAGCTTTCTTT.

This clonotype was counted many times. A junction boundary mismatches the germline segment, possibly from a read error. This chain links TRBV5-1 with TRBJ2-3; D gene unclear. CDR1 and CDR2 (germline): SGHRS, YFSETQ. CDR3 length equals 12 residues. The CDR3 DNA reads TGTGCCAGCAGCTTAAACACAGATACGCAGTATTTT. As protein: CASSLNTDTQYF.

This clonotype was counted ten times or more. The chain couples TRBV10-3 to TRBJ2-7; D might be TRBD2 (6 bases). The V gene lost 10 bases and the J gene lost 3 bases, with 10 bases spanning the gap. The germline CDR1 and CDR2 sequences are ENHRY and SYGVKD. This CDR3 is 11 amino acids long. CDR3 loop: CATRDFYEQYV. The CDR3 DNA follows: TGTGCCACGAGGGACTTCTACGAGCAGTACGTC.

The V and J genes are TRBV20-1 and TRBJ2-3, with a weak D call TRBD1 (5 bases). The CDR3 totals 14 residues. Germline-derived CDR1 and CDR2 are DFQATT and SNEGSKA (reference sequence). The V end was cut by 3 bases, the J end by 8 bases, with 18 bases between. DNA of the CDR3: TGCAGTGCTAGCCCCCCAGGGCAGACGGTTACGCAGTATTTT. Translating it yields CSASPPGQTVTQYF.

There are many counts of this clonotype. V is TRBV7-2 and J is TRBJ2-5; D is unresolved. The CDR3 spans 13 residues. V dropped 2 bases and J dropped 0 bases, with 4 bases sitting between them. Germline V gene sequence: CDR1 SGHTA, CDR2 FQGNSA. The CDR3 protein is CASSLQYQETQYF. The CDR3 DNA reads TGTGCCAGCAGCTTACAGTACCAAGAGACCCAGTACTTC. Full variable domain (rest looked up from reference TRBV7-2 and TRBJ2-5): GAGVSQSPSNKVTEKGKDVELRCDPISGHTALYWYRQSLGQGLEFLIYFQGNSAPDKSGLPSDRFSAERTGGSVSTLTIQRTQQEDSAVYLCASSLQYQETQYFGPGTRLLVL.

The CDR3 DNA follows: TGTGCCAGCAGCTTAGATATACAGGTCGTCGGGTCCCAGTACTTC. Its translation is CASSLDIQVVGSQYF. The V and J genes are TRBV7-2 and TRBJ2-5; possibly TRBD1 for D (5 bases). With 1 base removed from V and 9 bases from J, the gap between germline ends came to 18 bases. The CDR3 spans 15 residues. Germline lookup yields CDR1 SGHTA and CDR2 FQGNSA.

The V gene is TRBV6-5, the J gene TRBJ2-5; the match to TRBD1 covers 9 bases. The germline CDR1 and CDR2 sequences are MNHEY and SVGAGI. The junction had 10 bases not matched to a gene; V was cut back by 6 bases and J by 5 bases. CDR3 length: 15 residues. The CDR3 region is CASSRDRAQGETQYF. CDR3 DNA: TGTGCCAGCAGCCGGGACAGGGCCCAGGGGGAGACCCAGTACTTC.

This clonotype was seen only once. The CDR3 is CASSALGDTQYF. As DNA, the CDR3 is TGTGCCAGCAGCGCACTCGGGGATACGCAGTATTTT. The chain joins TRBV9 to TRBJ2-3; D not certain. The germline V and J ends were trimmed by 3 bases and 6 bases, with 8 bases remaining between them. Germline V gives CDR1 SGDLS, CDR2 YYNGEE. This CDR3 is built from 12 residues.

The rearrangement joins TRBV6-5 to TRBJ1-2; tentatively, D is TRBD1 (5 bases). Trimming took off 2 bases at V and 7 bases at J, with 11 bases between the two ends. This CDR3 contains 13 residues. CDR1 MNHEY and CDR2 SVGAGI come from the germline V gene. CDR3 nucleotides: TGTGCCAGCAGTTACGGGGGAGGTGGTGGCTACACCTTC. Translating gives CASSYGGGGGYTF.

The V and J genes are TRBV20-1 and TRBJ2-3, with unresolved D. This CDR3 is built from 14 residues. The V and J ends lost 3 bases and 2 bases respectively, with 12 bases between them. Germline CDR1 is DFQATT and CDR2 is SNEGSKA (reference sequence). CDR3 loop: CSARSLLLTDTQYF. CDR3 nucleotide sequence: TGCAGTGCTAGGTCCCTACTCCTCACAGATACGCAGTATTTT.

This clonotype was detected only a few times. The rearrangement links TRBV20-1 to TRBJ1-6; the match to TRBD1 covers 9 bases. Trimming removed 1 base from V and 8 bases from J; junction bases left unmatched: 3. The CDR3 runs 14 residues. Per germline, CDR1 DFQATT and CDR2 SNEGSKA (reference sequence). The chain's CDR3 is CSARARTGDSPLHF. The CDR3 nucleotides are TGCAGTGCTAGAGCCAGGACAGGGGATTCACCCCTCCACTTT.

In this sample, this clonotype turned up a few times. The chain recombines TRBV7-8 with TRBJ2-2; a weak D match, TRBD1 (5 bases). This CDR3 is 16 amino acids long. Germline V gene lookup returns CDR1 SGHVS and CDR2 FQNEAQ. Trimming took 2 bases from V and 1 from J, leaving 11 bases between them. CDR3 in DNA: TGTGCCAGCAGCTTACTGGGGCGCCAGAACACCGGGGAGCTGTTTTTT. Translating gives CASSLLGRQNTGELFF. Full variable domain (missing parts from reference TRBV7-8 and TRBJ2-2): GAGVSQSPRYKVAKRGQDVALRCDPISGHVSLFWYQQALGQGPEFLTYFQNEAQLDKSGLPSDRFFAERPEGSVSTLKIQRTQQEDSAVYLCASSLLGRQNTGELFFGEGSRLTVL.

This clonotype was detected only a few times. The V call is TRBV20-1, the J call TRBJ2-1; D is possibly TRBD2 (6 bases). The germline V and J ends were trimmed by 0 bases and 0 bases, with 12 bases remaining between them. CDR1 DFQATT and CDR2 SNEGSKA come from the germline V gene (reference sequence). The CDR3 loop spans 16 amino acids. The CDR3 reads CSARDGGASSYNEQFF. The CDR3 coding sequence is TGCAGTGCTAGAGATGGAGGGGCTAGCTCCTACAATGAGCAGTTCTTC.

This clonotype has ten or more counts. The chain employs TRBV7-9 and TRBJ2-1; D is unresolved. V was cut by 1 base and J by 8 bases, with 6 bases left in between. Per germline, CDR1 SEHNR and CDR2 FQNEAQ (reference sequence). The CDR3 runs 12 residues. CDR3 coding DNA: TGTGCCAGCAGCTTAGGTCCGGATGAGCAGTTCTTC. The encoded protein is CASSLGPDEQFF.

The chain uses TRBV12-3 or TRBV12-4 and TRBJ1-2, with no clear D. The CDR3 totals 15 residues. V was trimmed by 1 base and J by 2 bases, leaving 11 bases between them. The CDR3 here is CASSLVVRSNYGYTF. For the CDR3, the DNA is TGTGCCAGCAGTTTAGTTGTACGATCAAACTATGGCTACACCTTC.

This chain links TRBV14 with TRBJ1-1, with D perhaps matching TRBD1 (6 bases). Germline V gene lookup returns CDR1 SGHDN and CDR2 FVKESK. The CDR3 is 13 residues long. Trimming shortened V by 4 bases and J by 11 bases, and 17 bases separated the two germline ends. CDR3 amino acids: CASSPVRGGLAFF. For the CDR3, the DNA is TGTGCCAGCAGCCCGGTGAGGGGGGGCTTGGCTTTCTTT.

The chain is built from TRBV6-4 and TRBJ2-1; 11 bases align to TRBD2. The CDR3 extends over 15 amino acids. Germline CDR1 reads MRHNA; CDR2 reads SNTAGT. The V gene end was trimmed by 0 bases and the J gene end by 9 bases; junction bases not matched to a gene: 4. The CDR3 sequence: CASSDSSGGAAEQFF. Here the CDR3 DNA reads TGTGCCAGCAGTGACTCTAGCGGGGGGGCAGCTGAGCAGTTCTTC.

There are many counts of this clonotype. The chain recombines TRBV7-3 with TRBJ2-3, with TRBD2 matching over 12 bases. CDR1 and CDR2 from the germline V gene are SGHTA and FQGTGA. The CDR3 runs to 15 residues. Losses at the gene ends were 5 bases for V and 6 bases for J; bases not matched to a gene: 6. The CDR3 loop reads CASSPSGGAPDTQYF. CDR3 DNA: TGTGCCAGCAGCCCTAGCGGGGGGGCACCCGATACGCAGTATTTT.